A selection of T cell receptor beta chains follows, all from one sample in a study of identical twins. From the 5' RACE reads, TCRdb called clonotypes with MiXCR, one entry per CDR3 protein. Altogether roughly 1.6 million distinct CDR3 sequences are present, under 35% being singletons, with the ten largest covering 0.25% to 0.3%. Material for sequencing was cord blood. Receptor source: a newborn girl in good health. The CDR3 runs from the conserved cysteine through the conserved F or W. A D gene is named only where the DNA matches it firmly. The size of a clone is reported for some rows only, either as once, few or many, or as a class for expanded clones.

d_call | clone_size | j_call | cdr3_length | v_call | cdr3_aa | cdr3_nt
- | - | TRBJ1-2 | 13 | TRBV20-1 | CSASMGGAYGYTF | TGCAGTGCTAGCATGGGGGGGGCCTATGGCTACACCTTC
- | - | TRBJ1-4 | 18 | TRBV20-1 | CSATPIQGTTTPYEKLFF | TGCAGTGCTACCCCAATACAGGGAACTACGACCCCTTATGAAAAACTGTTTTTT
TRBD2 | - | TRBJ2-1 | 14 | TRBV29-1 | CSVLGLAAYNEQFF | TGCAGCGTTCTAGGACTAGCGGCCTACAATGAGCAGTTCTTC
- | few | TRBJ1-4 | 15 | TRBV2 | CASIDRRSTNEKLFF | TGTGCCAGCATCGACAGGAGATCAACTAATGAAAAACTGTTTTTT
TRBD2 | few | TRBJ2-3 | 16 | TRBV7-2 | CASSLGGLVWSDTQYF | TGTGCCAGCAGCTTAGGGGGACTAGTCTGGTCAGATACGCAGTATTTT
- | - | TRBJ2-3 | 14 | TRBV12-3/TRBV12-4 | CASSVRRLTDTEYF | TGTGCCAGCAGTGTAAGGAGATTAACAGATACGGAGTATTTT
- | - | TRBJ2-1 | 14 | TRBV20-1 | CSARYSGFYNEQFF | TGCAGTGCTAGGTATAGCGGTTTCTACAATGAGCAGTTCTTC
- | - | TRBJ1-3 | 11 | TRBV29-1 | CSVVTGNTIYF | TGCAGCGTTGTGACCGGAAACACCATATATTTT
- | few | TRBJ2-1 | 15 | TRBV2 | CASSEANPPYNEQFF | TGTGCCAGCAGTGAGGCGAACCCCCCCTACAATGAGCAGTTCTTC
TRBD1 | - | TRBJ1-1 | 14 | TRBV20-1 | CSAVSTGKNTEAFF | TGCAGTGCTGTTTCGACAGGGAAAAACACTGAAGCTTTCTTT
- | - | TRBJ2-1 | 15 | TRBV6-1 | CASRERESSYNEQFF | TGTGCCAGCAGGGAACGGGAGAGCTCCTACAATGAGCAGTTCTTC
- | - | TRBJ2-1 | 15 | TRBV19 | CASSNIPSQYNEQFF | TGTGCCAGTAGTAATATTCCCTCGCAATACAATGAGCAGTTCTTC
- | few | TRBJ2-1 | 15 | TRBV20-1 | CSATRASLGTNEQFF | TGCAGTGCAACGCGGGCCTCCTTGGGGACCAATGAGCAGTTCTTC
- | - | TRBJ2-3 | 15 | TRBV5-1 | CASSLRGLYTDTQYF | TGCGCCAGCAGCTTGCGGGGACTCTACACAGATACGCAGTATTTT
TRBD2 | few | TRBJ2-7 | 17 | TRBV5-1 | CASSLRGAGFSTYEQYF | TGCGCCAGCAGCTTGAGGGGAGCGGGATTCTCAACCTACGAGCAGTACTTC
TRBD1 | - | TRBJ2-1 | 15 | TRBV28 | CASTLQGAFYNEQFF | TGTGCCAGCACCTTACAGGGGGCGTTTTACAATGAGCAGTTCTTC
- | few | TRBJ2-1 | 17 | TRBV7-9 | CASSLSLGTPQYNEQFF | TGTGCCAGCAGCTTATCCCTTGGGACTCCTCAATACAATGAGCAGTTCTTC
- | few | TRBJ1-2 | 14 | TRBV28 | CASSLWEINYGYTF | TGTGCCAGCAGTTTATGGGAGATTAACTATGGCTACACCTTC